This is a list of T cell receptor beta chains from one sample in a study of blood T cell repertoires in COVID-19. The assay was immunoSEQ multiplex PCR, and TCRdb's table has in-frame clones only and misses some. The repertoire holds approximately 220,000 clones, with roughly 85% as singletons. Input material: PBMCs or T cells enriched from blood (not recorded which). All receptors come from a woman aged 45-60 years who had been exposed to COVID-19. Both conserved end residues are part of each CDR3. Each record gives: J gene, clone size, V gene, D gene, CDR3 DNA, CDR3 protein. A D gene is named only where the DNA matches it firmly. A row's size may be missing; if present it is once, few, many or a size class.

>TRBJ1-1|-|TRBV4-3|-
TGCGCCAGCAGCCAAGTCCGTAACACTGAAGCTTTCTTT
CASSQVRNTEAFF
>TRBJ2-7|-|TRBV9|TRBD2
TGTGCCAGCAGCGTAGGTGTTAGCGGGGGGCCCGCAGGGTACGAGCAGTACTTC
CASSVGVSGGPAGYEQYF
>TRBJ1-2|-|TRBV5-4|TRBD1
TGTGCCAGCAGCTATGGGACAGGGAGCAACTATGGCTACACCTTC
CASSYGTGSNYGYTF
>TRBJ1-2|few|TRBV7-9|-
TGTGCCAGCAGCAAAGGAGGGTTCTATGGCTACACCTTC
CASSKGGFYGYTF
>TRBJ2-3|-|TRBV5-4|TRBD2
TGTGCCAGCAGTCCCCCTTCGGTAGCGGGGTGGGATACGCAGTATTTT
CASSPPSVAGWDTQYF
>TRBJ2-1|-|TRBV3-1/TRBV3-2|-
TGTGCCAGTCGAGGCCCCCCGGCCTACAATGAGCAGTTCTTC
CASRGPPAYNEQFF
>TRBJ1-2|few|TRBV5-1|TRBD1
TGCGCCAGCAGCATATCCGGGACAGGGGAGGGCTACACCTTC
CASSISGTGEGYTF
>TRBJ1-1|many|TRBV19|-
TGTGCCAGCAGCCTCGATCTGTCCTTGGACAGCCGCAACACTGAAGCTTTCTTT
CASSLDLSLDSRNTEAFF
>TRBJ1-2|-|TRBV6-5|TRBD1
TGTGCCACTATAGACAGGGGAGGCTACACCTTC
CATIDRGGYTF
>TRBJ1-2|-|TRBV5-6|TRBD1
TGTGCCAGCCTTAGACAGGGGAATACCTATGGCTACACCTTC
CASLRQGNTYGYTF
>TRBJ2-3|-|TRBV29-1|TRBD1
TGCAGCTCACTCGAGGGACAGCTTGAACCGAGCACAGATACGCAGTATTTT
CSSLEGQLEPSTDTQYF
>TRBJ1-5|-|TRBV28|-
TGTGCCAGCAGTTTAGGGTTATCAGGGCCCCAGCATTTT
CASSLGLSGPQHF
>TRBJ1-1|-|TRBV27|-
TGTGCCAGCAGTTTGGGGCGGGGGTCTGAAGCTTTCTTT
CASSLGRGSEAFF
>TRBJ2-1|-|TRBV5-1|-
TGCGCCAGCAGCAAGACAGTTTCTTCCTACAATGAGCAGTTCTTC
CASSKTVSSYNEQFF
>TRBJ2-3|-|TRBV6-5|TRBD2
TGTGCCAGCCTAGCGGGACCAGATACGCAGTATTTT
CASLAGPDTQYF
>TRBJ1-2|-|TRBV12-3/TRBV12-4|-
TGTGCCACCTACCGGGGGGGCGGCTACACCTTC
CATYRGGGYTF
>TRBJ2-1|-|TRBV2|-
TGTGCCAGCAGTCCAGATGTGGCAGGGGGGAGCGGTGAGCAGTTCTTC
CASSPDVAGGSGEQFF
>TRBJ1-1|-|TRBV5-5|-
TGTGCCAGCAGCTTGGCGTTTGGGCGCACTGAAGCTTTCTTT
CASSLAFGRTEAFF
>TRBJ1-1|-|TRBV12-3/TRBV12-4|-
TGTGCCAGCCGGAGGGCAGAAGAAGCTTTCTTT
CASRRAEEAFF
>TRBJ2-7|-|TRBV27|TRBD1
TGTGCCAGCAGTTTAAGAGGGACAGGGGATTCCTACGAGCAGTACTTC
CASSLRGTGDSYEQYF
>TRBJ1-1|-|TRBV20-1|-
TGCAGTGCTACTGACAGGTCGAACACTGAAGCTTTCTTT
CSATDRSNTEAFF
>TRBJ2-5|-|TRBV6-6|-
TGTGCCAGCAGCCCCGCCGGGGAAGAGACCCAGTACTTC
CASSPAGEETQYF
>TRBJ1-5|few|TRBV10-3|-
TGTGCCATCAGTCCGACAGTGAATCAGCCCCAGCATTTT
CAISPTVNQPQHF
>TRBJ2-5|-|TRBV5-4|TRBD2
TGTGCCAGCAGCCGAGGACTAGCGGGGGGGCTAGAGGCGGAGACCCAGTACTTC
CASSRGLAGGLEAETQYF
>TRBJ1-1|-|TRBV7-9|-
TGTGCCAGCAGCTTCCCCTCCCGACAGCATCTTTCCGAAGCTTTCTTT
CASSFPSRQHLSEAFF
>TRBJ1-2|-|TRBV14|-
TGTGCCAGCAGCCAAGCGGATGGAGGCTACTATGGCTACACCTTC
CASSQADGGYYGYTF
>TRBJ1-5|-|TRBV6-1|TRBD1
TGTGCCAGCAGTACCGGGACAGGGGCGGTGCAGCCCCAGCATTTT
CASSTGTGAVQPQHF
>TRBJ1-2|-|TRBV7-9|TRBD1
TGTGCCAGCAGCCCCGGACAGGACTATGGCTACACCTTC
CASSPGQDYGYTF
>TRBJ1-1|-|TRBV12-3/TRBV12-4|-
TGTGCCAGCAGTTGGGTCGGAGGCACTGAAGCTTTCTTT
CASSWVGGTEAFF
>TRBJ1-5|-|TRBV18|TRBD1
TGTGCCAGCTCGGATTCCCTGACAGGGACCCAGCCCCAGCATTTT
CASSDSLTGTQPQHF
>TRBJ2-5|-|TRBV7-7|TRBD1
TGTGCCAGCAGCTTCGACAGGGAAAAGACCCAGTACTTC
CASSFDREKTQYF
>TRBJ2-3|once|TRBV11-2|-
TGTGCCAGCAGCTTGGCTAGCGGCACAGATACGCAGTATTTT
CASSLASGTDTQYF
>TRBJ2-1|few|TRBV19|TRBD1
TGTGCCAGTAGTGGGACAGGGTCAAGTAGGGAGTTCTTC
CASSGTGSSREFF
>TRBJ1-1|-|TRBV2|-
TGTGCCAGCAGTGAATGGCAGGGAGGGTTCGGGTTGAACACTGAAGCTTTCTTT
CASSEWQGGFGLNTEAFF
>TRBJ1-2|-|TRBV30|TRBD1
TGTGCCTGGAGACAGGGGCTCGGTCCGGGGGGCTACACCTTC
CAWRQGLGPGGYTF
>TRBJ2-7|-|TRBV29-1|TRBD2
TGCAGCGTTGAAGATTTGGCGGGGGGGCGCTACGAGCAGTACTTC
CSVEDLAGGRYEQYF
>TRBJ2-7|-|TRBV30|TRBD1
TGTGCCTGGAGTGCGGGACAGCGACAAGGGCAGTACTTC
CAWSAGQRQGQYF
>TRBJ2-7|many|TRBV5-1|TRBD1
TGCGCCAGCAGCTTGGGACAGGGGGCAAGCTACGAGCAGTACTTC
CASSLGQGASYEQYF
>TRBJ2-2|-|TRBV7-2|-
TGTGCCAGCAGCCCCGTCCCTCGCGGGGGCCCCACACTCACCGGGGAGCTGTTTTTT
CASSPVPRGGPTLTGELFF
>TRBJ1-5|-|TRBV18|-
TGTGCCAGCCGCGAGGCGAATCAGCCCCAGCATTTT
CASREANQPQHF
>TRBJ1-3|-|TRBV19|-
TGTGCCAGCCTTAGCGGGACGCACTCTGGAAACACCATATATTTT
CASLSGTHSGNTIYF
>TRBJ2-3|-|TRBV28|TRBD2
TGTGCCAGCAGTTTAAGGCCCCTGACTAGCGGGGGGGCCGGAGATACGCAGTATTTT
CASSLRPLTSGGAGDTQYF
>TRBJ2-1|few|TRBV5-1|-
TGCGCCAGCAGCTTGGACTCGGTCTCCTACAATGAGCAGTTCTTC
CASSLDSVSYNEQFF
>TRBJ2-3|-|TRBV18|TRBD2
TGTGCCAGCTCAGGACTAGCGGGGGGACTTGCAGATACGCAGTATTTT
CASSGLAGGLADTQYF